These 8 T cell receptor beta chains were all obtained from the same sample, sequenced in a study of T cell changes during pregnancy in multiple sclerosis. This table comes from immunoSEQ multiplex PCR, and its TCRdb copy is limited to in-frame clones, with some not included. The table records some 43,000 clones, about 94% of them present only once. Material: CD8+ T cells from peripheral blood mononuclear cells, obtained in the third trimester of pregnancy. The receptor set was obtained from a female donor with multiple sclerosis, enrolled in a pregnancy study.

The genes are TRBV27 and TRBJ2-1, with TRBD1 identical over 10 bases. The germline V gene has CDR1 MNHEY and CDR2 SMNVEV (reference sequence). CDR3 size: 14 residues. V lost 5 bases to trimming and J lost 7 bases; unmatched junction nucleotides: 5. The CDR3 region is CASSPGQGPNEQFF. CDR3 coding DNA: TGTGCCAGCAGTCCGGGACAGGGGCCGAATGAGCAGTTCTTC.

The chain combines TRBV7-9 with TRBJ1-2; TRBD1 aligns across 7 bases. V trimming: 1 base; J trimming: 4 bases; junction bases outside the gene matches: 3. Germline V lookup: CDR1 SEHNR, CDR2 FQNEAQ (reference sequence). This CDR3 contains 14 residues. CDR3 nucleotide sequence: TGTGCCAGCAGCTTAGGGACAGGAGCCTATGGCTACACCTTC. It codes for CASSLGTGAYGYTF.

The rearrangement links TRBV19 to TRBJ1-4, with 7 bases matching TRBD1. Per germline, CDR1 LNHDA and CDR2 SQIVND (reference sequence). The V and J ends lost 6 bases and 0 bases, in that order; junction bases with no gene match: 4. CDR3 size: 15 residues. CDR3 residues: CASRPGTATNEKLFF. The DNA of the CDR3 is TGTGCCAGTAGACCCGGGACAGCAACTAATGAAAAACTGTTTTTT.

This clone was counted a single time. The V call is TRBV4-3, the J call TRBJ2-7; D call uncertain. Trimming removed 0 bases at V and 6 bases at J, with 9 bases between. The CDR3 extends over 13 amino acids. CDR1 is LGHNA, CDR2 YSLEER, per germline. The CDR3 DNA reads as TGCGCCAGCAGCCAAGATGCTAGAGCCGAGCAGTACTTC. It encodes CASSQDARAEQYF.

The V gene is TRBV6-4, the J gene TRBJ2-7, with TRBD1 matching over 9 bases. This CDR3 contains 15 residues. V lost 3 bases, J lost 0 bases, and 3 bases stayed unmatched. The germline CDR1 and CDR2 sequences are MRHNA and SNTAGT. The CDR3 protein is CASSEGTGSSYEQYF. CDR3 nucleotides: TGTGCCAGCAGTGAAGGGACAGGGAGCTCCTACGAGCAGTACTTC.

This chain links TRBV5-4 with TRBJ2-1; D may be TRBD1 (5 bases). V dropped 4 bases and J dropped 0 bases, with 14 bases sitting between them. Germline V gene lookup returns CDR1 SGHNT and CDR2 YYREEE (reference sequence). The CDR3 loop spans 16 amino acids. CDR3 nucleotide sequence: TGTGCCAGCAGCCCTGGCAGGGTTGGCTCCTACAATGAGCAGTTCTTC. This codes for CASSPGRVGSYNEQFF. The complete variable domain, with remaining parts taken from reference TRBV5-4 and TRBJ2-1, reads ETGVTQSPTHLIKTRGQQVTLRCSSQSGHNTVSWYQQALGQGPQFIFQYYREEENGRGNFPPRFSGLQFPNYSSELNVNALELDDSALYLCASSPGRVGSYNEQFFGPGTRLTVL.

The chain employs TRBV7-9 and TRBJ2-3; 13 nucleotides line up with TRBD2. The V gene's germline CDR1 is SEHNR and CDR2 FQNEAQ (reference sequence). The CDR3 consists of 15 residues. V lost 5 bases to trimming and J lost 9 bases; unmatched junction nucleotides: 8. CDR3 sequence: CASSLPGLAGSTQYF. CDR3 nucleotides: TGTGCCAGCAGCCTGCCGGGACTAGCGGGATCAACGCAGTATTTT.

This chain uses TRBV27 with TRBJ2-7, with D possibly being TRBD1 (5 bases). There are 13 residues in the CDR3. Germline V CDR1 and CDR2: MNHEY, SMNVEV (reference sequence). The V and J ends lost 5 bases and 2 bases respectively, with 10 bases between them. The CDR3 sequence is CASSVWGPYEQYF. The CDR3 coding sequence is TGTGCCAGCAGTGTCTGGGGCCCCTACGAGCAGTACTTC.